This TCR beta chain was identified during a study of shared clonotypes between healthy human individuals. Using immunoSEQ multiplex PCR, the repertoire was profiled, and TCRdb retains in-frame clones only, with some absent. The data contain 2 million to 3 million clones, 80% to 95% of them singletons. Germline V gene lookup returns CDR1 SGHTA and CDR2 FQGNSA. Deletions cut 4 bases from V and 1 base from J, with 7 bases between. The CDR3 sequence is 13 residues long. Study-level findings and limits: The sharing of 4.5% to 6.5% of naive CD4 clonotypes was seen across several donors.

Comments on this clone: The antigen remains unidentified.

The sequence was collected from a man aged 18 to 29 in good health. Some clones in this sample may be carry-over from other donors' samples. The sequenced sample was naive CD4+ T cells from PBMCs. Subset noted: CD45RA+ positively selected. The gene calls are TRBV7-2 and TRBJ1-2; D is uncertain. The DNA of the CDR3 is TGTGCCAGCAGCTCGCAGATTAACTATGGCTACACCTTC. It codes for CASSSQINYGYTF.